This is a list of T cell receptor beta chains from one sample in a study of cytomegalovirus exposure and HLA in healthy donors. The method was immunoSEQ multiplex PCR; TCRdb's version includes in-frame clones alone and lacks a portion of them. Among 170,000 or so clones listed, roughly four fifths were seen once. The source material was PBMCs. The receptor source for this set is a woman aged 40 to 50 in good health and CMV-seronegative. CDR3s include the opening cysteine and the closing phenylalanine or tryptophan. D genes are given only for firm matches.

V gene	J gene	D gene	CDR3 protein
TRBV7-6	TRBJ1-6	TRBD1	CASSQFQGVDSPLHF
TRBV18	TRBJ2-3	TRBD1	CASSLQGPSTDTQYF
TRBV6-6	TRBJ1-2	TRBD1	CASSIGQGNYGYTF
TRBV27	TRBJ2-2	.	CASSLSGGRGTGELFF
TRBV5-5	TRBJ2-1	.	CASSFKSISGFYNEQFF
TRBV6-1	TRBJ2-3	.	CASRPGTTTDTQYF
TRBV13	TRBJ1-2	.	CASSLLNYGYTF
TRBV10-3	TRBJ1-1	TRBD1	CASAGTGNIGAFF
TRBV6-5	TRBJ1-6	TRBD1	CASSYDLTGQGSPLHF
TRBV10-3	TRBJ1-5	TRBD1	CAISGGKNQPQHF
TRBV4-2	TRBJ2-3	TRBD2	CASSPQTSTSTDTQYF